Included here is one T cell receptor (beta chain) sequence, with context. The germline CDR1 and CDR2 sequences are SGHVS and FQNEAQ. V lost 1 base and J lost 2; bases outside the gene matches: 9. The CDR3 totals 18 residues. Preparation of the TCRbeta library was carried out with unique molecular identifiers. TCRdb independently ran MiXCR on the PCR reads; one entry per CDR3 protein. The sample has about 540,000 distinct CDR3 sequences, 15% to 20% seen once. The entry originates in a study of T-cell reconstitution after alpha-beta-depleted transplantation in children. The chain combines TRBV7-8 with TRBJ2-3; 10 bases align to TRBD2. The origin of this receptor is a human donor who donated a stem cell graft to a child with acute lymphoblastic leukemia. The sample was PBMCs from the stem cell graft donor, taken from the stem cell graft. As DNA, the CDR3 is TGTGCCAGCAGCTTAGTTGCTAGCGGGAGTTCGCCCACAGATACGCAGTATTTT. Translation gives CASSLVASGSSPTDTQYF.